This TCR beta chain was captured by sequencing in a study of CD8+ T cells in alopecia areata (dated by TCRdb to 2016 to 2018). About the full investigation: The treated patients, all with moderate-to-severe alopecia areata, were enrolled in an open-label pilot trial of oral tofacitinib given at 5 to 10 mg twice daily. Patients received tofacitinib for 6 to 18 months and were then followed off drug for 6 months to check for delayed response and recurrence. The study used high-throughput TCRbeta sequencing to examine T cell clonal expansion in alopecia areata, in both the C3H/HeJ mouse model and human patients. In humans, TCRbeta sequencing was performed on scalp tissue and on sorted CD4+ and CD8+ peripheral blood T cells from healthy controls and from patients with patchy or totalis/universalis alopecia areata. Biopsies were taken from tofacitinib-treated patients at baseline and again at 4 and 24 weeks into treatment, and several of those patients also had a later scalp biopsy. Clonality in the scalp was compared among normal scalp (n=4), patchy alopecia areata scalp (n=8), and alopecia totalis/universalis scalp (n=8). RNA came from the PAXgene miRNA kit for fixed scalp, the miRNeasy kit for PBMCs, and the RNeasy kit for mouse skin. Amplification of TCRbeta CDR3 regions was done by immunoSEQ multiplex PCR using 35 Vbeta forward primers and 13 Jbeta reverse primers. Paper-wide results and their limitations: Shared TCR sequences between patients were less evident than in mice, which may be partly attributable to HLA diversity in the patient population. Compared with normal scalp, lesional scalp, particularly in alopecia totalis/universalis, had higher clonality and more expanded CD8+ clones, which suggests antigenic drive. Unlike mouse skin, which is dominated by gammadelta T cells, normal human skin has resident alphabeta T cells that are also sequenced, and this complicates analysis of the scalp TCR repertoire.

This clone is labeled medium-sized (0.01 to 0.1%). There is no known antigen for this receptor. Base qualities were left out, and no much larger clone turns up one base away. Library preparation was by the immunoSEQ multiplex PCR assay. To provide template for TCR sequencing, every sample had RNA extracted and reverse transcribed into cDNA. SuperScript III was used for first-strand cDNA synthesis, primed with a 2:1 mix of oligo-dT and random hexamers. A synthetic immune receptor repertoire was used to gauge amplification bias, and whatever bias remained was removed computationally. Processing in the source paper ran as follows. Raw reads were preprocessed to remove errors, and CDR3 was defined by IMGT conventions from the conserved cysteine to phenylalanine. To get clonality, Shannon entropy was normalized by log2 of the number of productive unique TCRs and the result was subtracted from 1. Whether each scalp clone was CD4 or CD8 was inferred by checking scalp TCRbeta sequences against the CD4 and CD8 repertoires from sorted blood. Here the immuneACCESS table is served through TCRdb, limited to in-frame sequences with V and J called. Missing clones are a known gap in these copies; in checked studies unresolved V genes cover under half, and the rest lacks a known reason. The V and J calls and clone size come from that table; D and trimming were worked out from the DNA. Counted in this sample were fewer than 150,000 clones; less than 45% of them appeared once. Roughly 3.3% of the sample comes from the top ten.

In the germline V gene, CDR1 corresponds to KGHSH and CDR2 to LQKENI. Including the terminal cysteine and phenylalanine, the CDR3 comprises 12 residues. This entry keeps only the CDR3 DNA: 36 bases, framed from base 1. V and J lose 6 bases and 3 bases, and a span of 8 bases separates them. Peripheral blood and lesional scalp punch biopsies were obtained from patients with alopecia areata. PBMCs were isolated by density centrifugation and stained for CD3, CD4 and CD8, after which CD4+ and CD8+ T cells were sorted on a FACSAria. The chain is encoded by TRBV18 joined to TRBJ2-5; the D gene is not confidently resolved. Sequencing used CD4+ T cells sorted from blood. This TCR derives from a human donor with alopecia areata. The CDR3 reads CASSPDKETQYF. The nucleotide sequence is given as TGTGCCAGCTCCCCCGATAAAGAGACCCAGTACTTC.